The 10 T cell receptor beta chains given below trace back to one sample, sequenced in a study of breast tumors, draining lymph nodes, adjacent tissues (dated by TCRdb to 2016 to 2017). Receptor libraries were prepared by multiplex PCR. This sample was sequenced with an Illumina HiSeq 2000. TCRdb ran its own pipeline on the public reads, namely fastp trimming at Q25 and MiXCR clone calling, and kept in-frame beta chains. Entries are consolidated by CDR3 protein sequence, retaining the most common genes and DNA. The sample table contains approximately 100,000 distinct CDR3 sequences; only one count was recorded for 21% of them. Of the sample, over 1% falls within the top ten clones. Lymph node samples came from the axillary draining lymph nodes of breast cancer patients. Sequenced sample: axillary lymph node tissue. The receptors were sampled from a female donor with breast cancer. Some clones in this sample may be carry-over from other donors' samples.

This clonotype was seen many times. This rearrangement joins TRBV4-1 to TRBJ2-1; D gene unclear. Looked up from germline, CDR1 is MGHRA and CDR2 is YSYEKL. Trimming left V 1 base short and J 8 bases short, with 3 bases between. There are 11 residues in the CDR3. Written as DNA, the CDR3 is TGCGCCAGCAGCCAAGTTGATGAGCAGTTCTTC. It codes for CASSQVDEQFF.

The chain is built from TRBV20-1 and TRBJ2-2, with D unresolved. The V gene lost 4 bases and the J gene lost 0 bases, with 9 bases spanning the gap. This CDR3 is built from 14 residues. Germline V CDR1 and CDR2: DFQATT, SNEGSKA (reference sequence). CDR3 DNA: TGCAGTGCTATCAATTATGCGAACACCGGGGAGCTGTTTTTT. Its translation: CSAINYANTGELFF.

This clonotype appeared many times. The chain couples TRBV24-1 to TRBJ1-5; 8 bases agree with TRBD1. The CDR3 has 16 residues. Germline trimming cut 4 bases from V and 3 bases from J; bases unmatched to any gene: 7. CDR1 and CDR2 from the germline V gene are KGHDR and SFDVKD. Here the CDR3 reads CATSDTDRGSNQPQHF. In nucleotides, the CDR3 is TGTGCCACCAGTGACACTGACAGGGGCTCCAATCAGCCCCAGCATTTT.

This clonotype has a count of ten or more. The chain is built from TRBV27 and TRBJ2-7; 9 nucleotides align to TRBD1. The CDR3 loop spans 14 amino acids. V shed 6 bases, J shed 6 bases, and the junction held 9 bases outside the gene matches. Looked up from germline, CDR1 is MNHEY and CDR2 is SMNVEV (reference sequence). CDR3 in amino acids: CASRGTGWPPEQYF. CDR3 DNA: TGTGCCAGCAGGGGGACAGGGTGGCCCCCCGAGCAGTACTTC.

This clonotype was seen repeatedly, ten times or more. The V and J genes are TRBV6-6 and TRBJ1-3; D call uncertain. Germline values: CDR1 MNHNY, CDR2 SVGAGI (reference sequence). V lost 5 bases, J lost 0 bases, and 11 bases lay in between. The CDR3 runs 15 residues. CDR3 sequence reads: CASSLTASSGNTIYF. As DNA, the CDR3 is TGTGCCAGCAGTCTTACTGCTAGCTCTGGAAACACCATATATTTT.

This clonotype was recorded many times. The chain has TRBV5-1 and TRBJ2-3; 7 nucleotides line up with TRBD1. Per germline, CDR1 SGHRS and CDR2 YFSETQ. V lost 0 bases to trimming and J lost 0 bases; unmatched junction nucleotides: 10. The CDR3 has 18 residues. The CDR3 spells CASSLDQGVRISTDTQYF. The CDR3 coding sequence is TGCGCCAGCAGCTTGGATCAGGGGGTCCGAATTAGCACAGATACGCAGTATTTT.

The CDR3 loop reads CSAKTDNEKLFF. CDR3 in DNA: TGCAGTGCCAAGACAGATAATGAAAAACTGTTTTTT. The chain carries TRBV20-1 and TRBJ1-4, with a weak D call TRBD1 (5 bases). Per germline, CDR1 DFQATT and CDR2 SNEGSKA (reference sequence). This CDR3 is built from 12 residues. The V end was cut by 6 bases, the J end by 4 bases, with 9 bases between.

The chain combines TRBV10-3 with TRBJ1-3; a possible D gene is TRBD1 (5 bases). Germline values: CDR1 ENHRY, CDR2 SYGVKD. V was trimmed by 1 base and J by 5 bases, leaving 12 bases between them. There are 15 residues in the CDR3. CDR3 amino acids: CAISEWGGFRNTIYF. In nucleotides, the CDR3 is TGTGCCATCAGTGAGTGGGGGGGATTTCGAAACACCATATATTTT.

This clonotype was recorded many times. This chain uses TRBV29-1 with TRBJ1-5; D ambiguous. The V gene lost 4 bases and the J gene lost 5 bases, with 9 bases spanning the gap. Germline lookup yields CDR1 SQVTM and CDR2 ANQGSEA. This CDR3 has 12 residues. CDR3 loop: CSVGAWDQPQHF. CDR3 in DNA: TGCAGCGTTGGGGCATGGGATCAGCCCCAGCATTTT.

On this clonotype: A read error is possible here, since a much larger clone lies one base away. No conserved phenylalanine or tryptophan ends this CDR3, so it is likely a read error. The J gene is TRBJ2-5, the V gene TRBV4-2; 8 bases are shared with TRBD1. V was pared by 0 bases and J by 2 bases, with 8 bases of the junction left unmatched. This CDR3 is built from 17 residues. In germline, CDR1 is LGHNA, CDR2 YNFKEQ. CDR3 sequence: CASSQEDQGQEQETQYL. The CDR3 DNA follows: TGTGCCAGCAGCCAAGAAGACCAGGGACAGGAGCAAGAGACCCAGTACCTC.